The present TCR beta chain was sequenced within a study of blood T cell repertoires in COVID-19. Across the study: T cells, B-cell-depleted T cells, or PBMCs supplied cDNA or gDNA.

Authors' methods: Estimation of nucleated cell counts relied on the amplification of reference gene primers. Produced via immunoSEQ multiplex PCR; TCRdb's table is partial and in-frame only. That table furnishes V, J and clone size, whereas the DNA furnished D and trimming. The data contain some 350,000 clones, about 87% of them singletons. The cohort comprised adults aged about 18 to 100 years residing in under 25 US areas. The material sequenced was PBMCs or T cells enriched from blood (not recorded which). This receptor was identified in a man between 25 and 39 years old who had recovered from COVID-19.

The CDR3 spells CASRTGGHIQYF. CDR3 in DNA: TGTGCCAGTCGAACAGGGGGGCACATTCAGTACTTC. The chain carries TRBV19 and TRBJ2-4, with 8 bases fitting TRBD1. Trimming took 8 bases from V and 8 from J; bases not matched to a gene: 5. This CDR3 contains 12 residues. Looked up from germline, CDR1 is LNHDA and CDR2 is SQIVND (reference sequence).